The rows below give T cell receptor beta chains drawn from one sample of a study of blood T cell repertoires in COVID-19. Using immunoSEQ multiplex PCR, the repertoire was profiled, and TCRdb retains in-frame clones only, with some absent. This table has under 200,000 clones, about nine tenths appearing once. The sequenced sample was peripheral blood. All receptors come from a man in his late teens or twenties with active or convalescent COVID-19. The CDR3 runs from the conserved cysteine through the conserved F or W. Fields, in order: J gene, clone size, V gene, D gene, CDR3 protein, CDR3 DNA. A D gene is named only where the DNA matches it firmly. Not every row has a clone size; where given, it reads once, few, many or a size class.

TRBJ2-1 - TRBV5-4 TRBD1 CASSLTGTGGYSYNEQFF TGTGCCAGCAGCTTAACCGGGACAGGGGGTTATTCCTACAATGAGCAGTTCTTC
TRBJ2-7 - TRBV19 TRBD2 CASSIVSGRSYEQYF TGTGCCAGTAGTATAGTTAGCGGGAGATCGTACGAGCAGTACTTC
TRBJ1-1 - TRBV5-1 - CASTRGENTEAFF TGCGCCAGCACCAGGGGAGAGAACACTGAAGCTTTCTTT
TRBJ2-2 - TRBV7-2 - CASSLDTGAGELFF TGTGCCAGCAGCTTAGACACCGGGGCCGGGGAGCTGTTTTTT
TRBJ1-4 once TRBV7-9 TRBD1 CASSLSRTGGPPEKLFF TGTGCCAGCAGCTTATCCAGGACAGGGGGCCCTCCTGAAAAACTGTTTTTT
TRBJ2-1 - TRBV5-4 - CASSLRIGENNEQFF TGTGCCAGCAGCTTGCGTATAGGGGAAAACAATGAGCAGTTCTTC
TRBJ2-3 - TRBV7-2 - CASSFSGERTDTQYF TGTGCCAGCAGCTTCTCAGGGGAGAGGACAGATACGCAGTATTTT
TRBJ2-7 - TRBV3-1/TRBV3-2 - CASSQGGTSYEQYF TGTGCCAGCAGCCAAGGCGGTACAAGTTACGAGCAGTACTTC
TRBJ2-2 - TRBV6-2/TRBV6-3 - CASSYSLGTGHTGELFF TGTGCCAGCAGTTACTCTTTAGGTACAGGGCACACCGGGGAGCTGTTTTTT
TRBJ1-3 - TRBV4-1 - CASSQDPGRVGDTIYF TGCGCCAGCAGCCAAGATCCCGGCAGGGTAGGGGACACCATATATTTT
TRBJ2-7 once TRBV7-8 - CASSAGPYEQYF TGTGCCAGCAGCGCGGGGCCATACGAGCAGTACTTC
TRBJ1-6 - TRBV6-6 TRBD1 CASSYRDRVEPLHF TGTGCCAGCAGTTACCGGGACAGGGTAGAGCCCCTCCACTTT
TRBJ2-5 once TRBV2 TRBD2 CASRPSLAGIGETQYF TGTGCCAGCAGACCGAGTCTAGCGGGAATAGGGGAGACCCAGTACTTC
TRBJ2-7 - TRBV19 TRBD1 CASSYSGTGLGEQYF TGTGCCAGTAGTTACTCCGGGACAGGGCTTGGCGAGCAGTACTTC
TRBJ2-1 once TRBV5-1 - CASSFDISSYNEQFF TGCGCCAGCAGCTTCGACATCAGCTCCTACAATGAGCAGTTCTTC
TRBJ2-7 - TRBV10-3 TRBD1 CAISEGDRGQF TGTGCCATCAGTGAGGGGGACAGGGGGCAATTC
TRBJ1-2 once TRBV27 TRBD1 CASSLYPGTGHGYTF TGTGCCAGCAGTCTTTACCCCGGGACAGGTCATGGCTACACCTTC
TRBJ2-7 - TRBV5-4 - CASSHTMGGSYEQYF TGTGCCAGCAGTCATACAATGGGGGGCTCCTACGAGCAGTACTTC
TRBJ2-7 once TRBV10-3 TRBD1 CAISEPGTGDSEQYF TGTGCCATCAGTGAGCCCGGGACAGGGGATTCCGAGCAGTACTTC
TRBJ1-3 - TRBV6-5 - CASSYRGTGNTIYF TGTGCCAGCAGTTACAGGGGCACTGGAAACACCATATATTTT
TRBJ1-6 - TRBV7-9 TRBD1 CASRDQGENSPLHF TGTGCCAGCAGGGACCAGGGGGAGAATTCACCCCTCCACTTT
TRBJ2-5 - TRBV25-1 - CASSEELAREETQYF TGTGCCAGCAGTGAAGAGCTAGCGCGTGAAGAGACCCAGTACTTC
TRBJ2-7 once TRBV28 TRBD2 CASRTGTSVFHEQYF TGTGCCAGCAGGACCGGGACTAGCGTATTCCACGAGCAGTACTTC
TRBJ1-1 - TRBV5-8 - CASSFQFSDTLAFF TGTGCCAGCAGCTTCCAGTTTAGTGACACCTTGGCTTTCTTT
TRBJ2-3 - TRBV7-8 TRBD2 CASSFPPRGGSDTQYF TGTGCCAGCAGCTTCCCCCCCCGCGGGGGTTCAGATACGCAGTATTTT
TRBJ1-1 - TRBV27 TRBD1 CASSSRTGGASQTVAEAFF TGTGCCAGCAGTTCCCGGACAGGGGGCGCGAGTCAGACTGTCGCTGAAGCTTTCTTT
TRBJ1-4 - TRBV5-1 - CASSLSGLAGEKLFF TGCGCCAGCAGCTTATCAGGGTTGGCTGGGGAAAAACTGTTTTTT
TRBJ2-5 once TRBV18 TRBD1 CASSYGTVKETQYF TGTGCCAGCTCTTACGGGACAGTCAAAGAGACCCAGTACTTC
TRBJ1-2 few TRBV6-5 TRBD1 CASSYSIWETGYGYTF TGTGCCAGCAGTTACTCGATTTGGGAGACAGGGTATGGCTACACCTTC
TRBJ2-7 - TRBV2 - CVSTSAPGEQYF TGTGTCAGCACGTCCGCCCCGGGTGAGCAGTACTTC
TRBJ2-7 - TRBV13 TRBD1 CASSTGTGSYEQYF TGTGCCAGCAGCACCGGGACAGGTAGCTACGAGCAGTACTTC
TRBJ1-1 - TRBV5-1 - CASSLRMGFGNSEAFF TGCGCCAGCAGCTTGAGGATGGGCTTCGGGAACTCTGAAGCTTTCTTT
TRBJ2-7 - TRBV6-2/TRBV6-3 - CASSYVRGSYEQYF TGTGCCAGCAGTTACGTACGGGGCTCCTACGAGCAGTACTTC
TRBJ1-2 - TRBV19 TRBD1 CASSVNRDSGYGYTF TGTGCCAGTAGTGTTAACCGGGACAGCGGCTATGGCTACACCTTC
TRBJ1-5 - TRBV15 - CATSRDRSGNGNQPQHF TGTGCCACCAGCAGAGATCGATCGGGGAACGGCAATCAGCCCCAGCATTTT
TRBJ2-7 few TRBV7-2 TRBD2 CASSFDLAGVGEQYF TGTGCCAGCAGCTTCGATTTAGCGGGAGTTGGAGAGCAGTACTTC
TRBJ2-3 - TRBV6-2/TRBV6-3 - CASSYVVDSTWADTQYF TGTGCCAGCAGTTACGTGGTGGACTCGACTTGGGCAGATACGCAGTATTTT
TRBJ2-7 once TRBV6-5 TRBD1 CVRRDRGYEQYF TGTGTGAGGAGGGACAGGGGCTACGAGCAGTACTTC
TRBJ2-2 once TRBV14 - CASSQSQRLYTGELFF TGTGCCAGCAGCCAATCGCAGCGATTATATACCGGGGAGCTGTTTTTT
TRBJ1-1 - TRBV9 - CASSLREGEAFF TGTGCCAGCAGCTTACGGGAGGGAGAAGCTTTCTTT
TRBJ2-5 - TRBV3-1/TRBV3-2 TRBD2 CASSQCGRARETQYF TGTGCCAGCAGCCAGTGCGGGAGGGCCCGTGAGACCCAGTACTTC
TRBJ2-3 - TRBV2 - CASMSGSTDTQYF TGTGCCAGCATGAGCGGCAGCACAGATACGCAGTATTTT
TRBJ2-3 once TRBV4-3 TRBD2 CASSQDGVSSGPTDTQYF TGCGCCAGCAGCCAAGATGGTGTGTCTAGCGGACCCACAGATACGCAGTATTTT
TRBJ1-2 - TRBV5-1 TRBD1 CASSPGTGGGYTF TGCGCCAGCAGCCCGGGGACAGGAGGTGGCTACACCTTC
TRBJ1-4 - TRBV19 - CASSITPRGRNEKLFF TGTGCCAGTAGTATTACCCCTCGCGGGCGTAATGAAAAACTGTTTTTT